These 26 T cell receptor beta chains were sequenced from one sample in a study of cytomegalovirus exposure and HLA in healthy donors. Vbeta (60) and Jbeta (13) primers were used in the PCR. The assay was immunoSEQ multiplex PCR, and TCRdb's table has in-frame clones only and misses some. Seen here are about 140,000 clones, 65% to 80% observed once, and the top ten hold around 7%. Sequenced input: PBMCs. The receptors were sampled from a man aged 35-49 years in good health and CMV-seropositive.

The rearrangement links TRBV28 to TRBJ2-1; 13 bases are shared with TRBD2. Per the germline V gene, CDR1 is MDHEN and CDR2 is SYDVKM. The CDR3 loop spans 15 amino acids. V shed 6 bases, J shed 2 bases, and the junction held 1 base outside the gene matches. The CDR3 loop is CASRGTSGTYNEQFF. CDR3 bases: TGTGCCAGCAGAGGGACTAGCGGGACCTACAATGAGCAGTTCTTC. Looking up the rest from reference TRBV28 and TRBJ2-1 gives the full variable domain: DVKVTQSSRYLVKRTGEKVFLECVQDMDHENMFWYRQDPGLGLRLIYFSYDVKMKEKGDIPEGYSVSREKKERFSLILESASTNQTSMYLCASRGTSGTYNEQFFGPGTRLTVL.

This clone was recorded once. The CDR3 sequence: CASSLRPGADTGELFF. DNA of the CDR3: TGTGCCAGCAGTTTACGGCCAGGGGCGGACACCGGGGAGCTGTTTTTT. V is TRBV28 and J is TRBJ2-2; possible D gene TRBD1, 6 bases. The ends were cut back, 2 bases at V and 3 bases at J, with 13 bases in the middle. Germline V gene data show CDR1 as MDHEN and CDR2 as SYDVKM. CDR3 length equals 16 residues.

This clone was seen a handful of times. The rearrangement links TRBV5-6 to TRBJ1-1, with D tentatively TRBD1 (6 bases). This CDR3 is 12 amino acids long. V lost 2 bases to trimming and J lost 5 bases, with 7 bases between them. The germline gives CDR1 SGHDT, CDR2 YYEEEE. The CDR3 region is CASSLQGTEAFF. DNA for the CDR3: TGTGCCAGCAGCTTACAGGGTACTGAAGCTTTCTTT.

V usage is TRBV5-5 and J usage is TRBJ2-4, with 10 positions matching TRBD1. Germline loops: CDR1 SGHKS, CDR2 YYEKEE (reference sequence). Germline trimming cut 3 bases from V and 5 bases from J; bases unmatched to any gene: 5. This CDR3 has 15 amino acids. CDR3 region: CASSSRDRGQNIQYF. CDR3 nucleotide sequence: TGTGCCAGCAGCTCCCGGGACAGGGGACAAAACATTCAGTACTTC.

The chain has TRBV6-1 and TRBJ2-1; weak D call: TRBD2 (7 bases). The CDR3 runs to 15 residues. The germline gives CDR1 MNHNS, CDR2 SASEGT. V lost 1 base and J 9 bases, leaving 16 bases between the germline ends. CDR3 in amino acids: CASSEVGGGRGEQFF. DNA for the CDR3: TGTGCCAGCAGTGAAGTTGGGGGGGGCCGCGGTGAGCAGTTCTTC.

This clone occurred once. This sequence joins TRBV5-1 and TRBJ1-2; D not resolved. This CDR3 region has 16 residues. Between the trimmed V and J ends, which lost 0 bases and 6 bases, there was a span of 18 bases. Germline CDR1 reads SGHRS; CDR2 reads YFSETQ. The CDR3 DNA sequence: TGCGCCAGCAGCTTGGACCCTGCAGGCTGGGCCGATGGCTACACCTTC. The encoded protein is CASSLDPAGWADGYTF.

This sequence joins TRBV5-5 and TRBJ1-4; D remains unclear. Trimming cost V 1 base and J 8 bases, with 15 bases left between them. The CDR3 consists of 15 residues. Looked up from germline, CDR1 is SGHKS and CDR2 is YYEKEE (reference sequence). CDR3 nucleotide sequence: TGTGCCAGCAGCTTGTACTCCGGGGTTGAAGAAAAACTGTTTTTT. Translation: CASSLYSGVEEKLFF.

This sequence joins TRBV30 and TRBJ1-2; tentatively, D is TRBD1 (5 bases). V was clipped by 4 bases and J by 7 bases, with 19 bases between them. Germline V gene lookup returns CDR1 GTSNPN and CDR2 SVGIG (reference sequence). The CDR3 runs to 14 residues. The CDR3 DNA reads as TGTGCCTGGACCCCCCCCAGGGTGGTTCTTGGCTACACCTTC. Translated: CAWTPPRVVLGYTF.

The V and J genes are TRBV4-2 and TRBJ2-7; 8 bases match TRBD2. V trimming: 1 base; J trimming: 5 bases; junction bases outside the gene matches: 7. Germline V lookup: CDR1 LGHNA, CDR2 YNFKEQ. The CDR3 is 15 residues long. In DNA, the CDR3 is TGTGCCAGCAGCCAAGTTTCTGCGGGAGGCGACGAGCAGTACTTC. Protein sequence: CASSQVSAGGDEQYF.

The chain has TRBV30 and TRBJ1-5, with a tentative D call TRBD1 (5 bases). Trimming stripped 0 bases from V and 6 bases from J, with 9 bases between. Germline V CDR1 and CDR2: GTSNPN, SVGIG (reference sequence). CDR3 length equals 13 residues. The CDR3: CAWSVDGAQPQHF. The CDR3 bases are TGTGCCTGGAGTGTCGATGGGGCTCAGCCCCAGCATTTT.

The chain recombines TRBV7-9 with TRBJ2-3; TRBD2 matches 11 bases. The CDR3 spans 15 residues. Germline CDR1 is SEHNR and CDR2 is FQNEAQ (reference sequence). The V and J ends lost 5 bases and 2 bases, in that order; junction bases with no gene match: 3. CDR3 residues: CASSRGLADTDTQYF. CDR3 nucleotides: TGTGCCAGCAGCCGGGGACTAGCGGACACAGATACGCAGTATTTT. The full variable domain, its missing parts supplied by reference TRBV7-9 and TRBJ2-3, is DTGVSQNPRHKITKRGQNVTFRCDPISEHNRLYWYRQTLGQGPEFLTYFQNEAQLEKSRLLSDRFSAERPKGSFSTLEIQRTEQGDSAMYLCASSRGLADTDTQYFGPGTRLTVL.

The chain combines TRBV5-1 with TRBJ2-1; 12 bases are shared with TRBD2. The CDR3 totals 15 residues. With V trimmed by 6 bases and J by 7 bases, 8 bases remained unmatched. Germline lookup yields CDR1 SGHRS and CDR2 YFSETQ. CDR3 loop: CASITGTSGYNEQFF. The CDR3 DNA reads TGCGCCAGCATCACAGGGACTAGCGGGTATAATGAGCAGTTCTTC.

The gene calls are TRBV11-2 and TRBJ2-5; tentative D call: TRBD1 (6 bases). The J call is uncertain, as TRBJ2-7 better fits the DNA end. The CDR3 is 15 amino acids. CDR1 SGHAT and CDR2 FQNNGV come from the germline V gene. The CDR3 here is CASSLNTGWRYEQYF. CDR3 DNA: TGTGCCAGCAGCTTAAACACAGGGTGGCGCTACGAGCAGTACTTC.

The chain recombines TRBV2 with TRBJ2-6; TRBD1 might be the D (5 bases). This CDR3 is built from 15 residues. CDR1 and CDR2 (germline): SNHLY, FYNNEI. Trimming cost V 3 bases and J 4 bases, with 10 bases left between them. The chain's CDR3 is CASSDWTSGANVLTF. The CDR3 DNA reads TGTGCCAGCAGTGATTGGACATCGGGGGCCAACGTCCTGACTTTC.

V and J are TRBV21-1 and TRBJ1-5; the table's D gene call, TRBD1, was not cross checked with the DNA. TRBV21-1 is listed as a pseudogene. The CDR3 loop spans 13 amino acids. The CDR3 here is CASRGTGLKPQHF. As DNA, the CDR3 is TGTGCCAGCAGGGGGACAGGGTTGAAGCCCCAGCATTTT.

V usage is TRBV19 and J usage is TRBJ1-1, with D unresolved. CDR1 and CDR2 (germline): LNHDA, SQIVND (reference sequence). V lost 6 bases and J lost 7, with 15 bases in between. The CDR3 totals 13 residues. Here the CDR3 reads CASSLTSSGEAFF. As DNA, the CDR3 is TGTGCCAGTAGCCTGACCAGTTCAGGTGAAGCTTTCTTT. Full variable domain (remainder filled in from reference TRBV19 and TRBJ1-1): DGGITQSPKYLFRKEGQNVTLSCEQNLNHDAMYWYRQDPGQGLRLIYYSQIVNDFQKGDIAEGYSVSREKKESFPLTVTSAQKNPTAFYLCASSLTSSGEAFFGQGTRLTVV.

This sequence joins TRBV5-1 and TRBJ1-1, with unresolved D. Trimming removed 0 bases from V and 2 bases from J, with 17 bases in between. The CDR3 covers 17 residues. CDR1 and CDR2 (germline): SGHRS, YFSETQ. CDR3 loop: CASSLDRGSGENTEAFF. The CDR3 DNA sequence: TGCGCCAGCAGCTTGGATCGGGGAAGCGGAGAAAACACTGAAGCTTTCTTT.

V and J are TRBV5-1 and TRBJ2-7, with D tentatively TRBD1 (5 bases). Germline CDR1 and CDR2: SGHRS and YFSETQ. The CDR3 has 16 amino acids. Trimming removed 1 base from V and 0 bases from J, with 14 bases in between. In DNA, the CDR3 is TGCGCCAGCAGCTTGTACGTAGGGGTCGGCTCCTACGAGCAGTACTTC. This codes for CASSLYVGVGSYEQYF.

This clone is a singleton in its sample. The DNA of the CDR3 is TGTGCCAGTAGTACAAGACAGGGGTCCTCTGGAAACACCATATATTTT. It encodes CASSTRQGSSGNTIYF. This sequence joins TRBV19 and TRBJ1-3, with TRBD1 matching 8 bases. Germline CDR1 LNHDA, CDR2 SQIVND (reference sequence). V lost 4 bases, J lost 0 bases, and 5 bases stayed unmatched. The CDR3 is made up of 16 amino acids.

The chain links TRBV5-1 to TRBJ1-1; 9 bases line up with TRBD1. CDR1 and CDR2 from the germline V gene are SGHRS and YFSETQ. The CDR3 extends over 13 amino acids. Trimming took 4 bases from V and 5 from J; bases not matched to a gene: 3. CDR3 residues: CASSIQGATEAFF. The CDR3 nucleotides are TGCGCCAGCAGCATACAGGGGGCGACTGAAGCTTTCTTT.

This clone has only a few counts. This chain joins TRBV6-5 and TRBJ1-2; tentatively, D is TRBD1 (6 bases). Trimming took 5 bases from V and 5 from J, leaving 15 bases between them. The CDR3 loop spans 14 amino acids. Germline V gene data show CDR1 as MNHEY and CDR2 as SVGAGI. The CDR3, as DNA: TGTGCCAGCAGTCAAACAGGGATGATTTATGGCTACACCTTC. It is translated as CASSQTGMIYGYTF.

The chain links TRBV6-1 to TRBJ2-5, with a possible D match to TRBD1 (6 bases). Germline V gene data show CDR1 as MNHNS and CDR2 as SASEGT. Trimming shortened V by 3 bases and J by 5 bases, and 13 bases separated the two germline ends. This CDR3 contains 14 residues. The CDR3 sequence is CASSDQGLGETQYF. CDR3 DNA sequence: TGTGCCAGCAGTGATCAGGGGCTAGGGGAGACCCAGTACTTC.

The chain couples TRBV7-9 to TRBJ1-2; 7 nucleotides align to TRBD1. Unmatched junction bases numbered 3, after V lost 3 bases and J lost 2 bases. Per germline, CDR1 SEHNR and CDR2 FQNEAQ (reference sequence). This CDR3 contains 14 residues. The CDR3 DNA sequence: TGTGCCAGCAGCTTCCCGACAGGGAACTATGGCTACACCTTC. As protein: CASSFPTGNYGYTF.

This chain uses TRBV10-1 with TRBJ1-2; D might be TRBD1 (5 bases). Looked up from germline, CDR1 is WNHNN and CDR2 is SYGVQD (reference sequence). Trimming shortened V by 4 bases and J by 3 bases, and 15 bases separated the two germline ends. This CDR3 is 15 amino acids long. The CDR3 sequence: CASSGGDLWDYGYTF. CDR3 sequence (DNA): TGCGCCAGCAGTGGGGGCGACCTCTGGGACTATGGCTACACCTTC.

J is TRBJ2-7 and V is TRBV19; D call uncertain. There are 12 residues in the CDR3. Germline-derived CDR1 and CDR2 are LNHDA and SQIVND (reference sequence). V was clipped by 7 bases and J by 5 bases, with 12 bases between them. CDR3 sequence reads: CASTSRYDEQYF. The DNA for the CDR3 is TGTGCCAGTACTAGTCGTTACGACGAGCAGTACTTC.

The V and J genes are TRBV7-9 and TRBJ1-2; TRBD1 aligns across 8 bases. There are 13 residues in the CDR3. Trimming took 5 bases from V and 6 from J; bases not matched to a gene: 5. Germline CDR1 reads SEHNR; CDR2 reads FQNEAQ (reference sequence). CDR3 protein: CASSPGGADGYTF. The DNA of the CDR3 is TGTGCCAGCAGCCCAGGGGGCGCGGATGGCTACACCTTC.